One and the same sample provided the 25 T cell receptor beta chains below, sequenced in a study of blood T cell repertoires in COVID-19. Only in-frame clones appear in the TCRdb table, and some are missing; sequencing was by immunoSEQ multiplex PCR. This repertoire shows more than 300,000 clones, around nine tenths found once; its top ten account for roughly 3.4%. Sequenced material: peripheral blood. The origin of the receptors is a woman aged 18-35 years who had recovered from COVID-19.

The chain is built from TRBV4-3 and TRBJ1-1; D remains ambiguous. The CDR3 extends over 13 amino acids. With 1 base removed from V and 1 base from J, the gap between germline ends came to 4 bases. The V gene's germline CDR1 is LGHNA and CDR2 YSLEER. The CDR3 is CASSQVQNTEAFF. The CDR3 DNA is TGCGCCAGCAGCCAAGTACAGAACACTGAAGCTTTCTTT.

V is TRBV27 and J is TRBJ1-5; D gene uncertain. Germline lookup yields CDR1 MNHEY and CDR2 SMNVEV (reference sequence). The CDR3 runs 14 residues. The V end was cut by 5 bases, the J end by 8 bases, with 16 bases between. DNA for the CDR3: TGTGCCAGCAGTCCCCGGGGAGTTACCGAGCCCCAGCATTTT. Translated: CASSPRGVTEPQHF.

The gene calls are TRBV2 and TRBJ2-5; 10 positions match TRBD1. From germline, CDR1 is SNHLY and CDR2 FYNNEI. The CDR3 has 14 amino acids. The V segment lost 6 bases and the J segment 3 bases; nucleotides outside the gene matches: 4. The CDR3 region is CASRPGTGEETQYF. CDR3 nucleotides: TGTGCCAGCAGACCAGGGACAGGGGAAGAGACCCAGTACTTC.

The V gene is TRBV11-3, the J gene TRBJ1-2, with a weak D call TRBD1 (6 bases). The CDR3 is 14 amino acids. Trimming stripped 3 bases from V and 5 bases from J, with 13 bases between. Germline V lookup: CDR1 SGHNT, CDR2 YENEEA. CDR3 in amino acids: CASSFPGTPYGYTF. The CDR3 DNA sequence: TGTGCCAGCAGCTTCCCCGGGACACCATATGGCTACACCTTC.

This chain joins TRBV11-2 and TRBJ2-2; 9 positions match TRBD2. Germline values: CDR1 SGHAT, CDR2 FQNNGV. The CDR3 runs to 18 residues. J was trimmed by 1 base and V by 4 bases; bases with no gene match: 10. The CDR3 loop reads CASSSRGMTSGNTGELFF. The CDR3 nucleotides read TGTGCCAGCAGCTCCCGGGGCATGACTAGCGGGAACACCGGGGAGCTGTTTTTT.

This sequence joins TRBV9 and TRBJ2-1; 10 nucleotides match TRBD2. Germline trimming cut 4 bases from V and 3 bases from J; bases unmatched to any gene: 4. The CDR3 is made up of 15 amino acids. Germline-derived CDR1 and CDR2 are SGDLS and YYNGEE. The CDR3 sequence: CASSPGLAVYNEQFF. The CDR3 DNA sequence: TGTGCCAGCAGCCCTGGACTAGCGGTCTACAATGAGCAGTTCTTC.

The chain is built from TRBV20-1 and TRBJ2-1; a weak D match, TRBD2 (6 bases). V was clipped by 3 bases and J by 8 bases, with 8 bases between them. In germline, CDR1 is DFQATT, CDR2 SNEGSKA (reference sequence). The CDR3 contains 11 residues. The CDR3 region has the DNA TGCAGTGCTAGGGGGGGTTATGAGCAGTTCTTC. Protein: CSARGGYEQFF.

The gene calls are TRBV29-1 and TRBJ2-1; possibly TRBD1 for D (6 bases). The CDR3 length is 13 residues. The germline gives CDR1 SQVTM, CDR2 ANQGSEA. V was trimmed by 5 bases and J by 4 bases, leaving 12 bases between them. Here the CDR3 DNA reads TGCAGCGTTAGTGGGACACGATACAATGAGCAGTTCTTC. Encoded protein: CSVSGTRYNEQFF.

V is TRBV6-5 and J is TRBJ2-3; 12 bases are shared with TRBD2. The CDR3 sequence is 16 residues long. The germline CDR1 and CDR2 sequences are MNHEY and SVGAGI. Trimming cost V 4 bases and J 0 bases; bases outside gene matches: 2. The DNA for the CDR3 is TGTGCCAGCAGTTGGACTAGCGGGGCTAGCACAGATACGCAGTATTTT. Residues: CASSWTSGASTDTQYF.

This sequence joins TRBV3-1 (or the pseudogene TRBV3-2) and TRBJ1-2; tentatively, D is TRBD1 (5 bases). V dropped 4 bases and J dropped 0 bases, with 12 bases sitting between them. Germline CDR1 reads LGHDT; CDR2 reads YNNKEL (reference sequence). There are 15 residues in the CDR3. CDR3 in DNA: TGTGCCAGCAGCCGGACATCCGCCGCTAACTATGGCTACACCTTC. Its translation: CASSRTSAANYGYTF.

The rearrangement joins TRBV7-6 to TRBJ2-1; D may be TRBD2 (6 bases). CDR1 and CDR2 (germline): SGHVS, FNYEAQ. The CDR3 runs to 14 residues. The V end was cut by 3 bases, the J end by 5 bases, with 11 bases between. CDR3: CASSFSGTDNEQFF. For the CDR3, the DNA is TGTGCCAGCAGCTTTAGCGGAACGGACAATGAGCAGTTCTTC.

This sequence joins TRBV10-2 and TRBJ2-1; 7 bases agree with TRBD2. This CDR3 is built from 13 residues. Losses at the gene ends were 7 bases for V and 8 bases for J; bases not matched to a gene: 8. Germline assignment: CDR1 WSHSY and CDR2 SAAADI. CDR3 sequence (DNA): TGCGCCAGCACACTAGCGTCAATCGATGAGCAGTTCTTC. Its protein product is CASTLASIDEQFF.

This sequence joins TRBV7-9 and TRBJ2-1; the match to TRBD2 covers 7 bases. V lost 8 bases, J lost 0 bases, and 1 base stayed unmatched. The CDR3 runs 13 residues. The germline V gene encodes CDR1 SEHNR and CDR2 FQNEAQ (reference sequence). The CDR3 loop reads CASGGSSYNEQFF. CDR3 nucleotide sequence: TGTGCCAGCGGCGGGAGCTCCTACAATGAGCAGTTCTTC.

The V gene is TRBV7-2, the J gene TRBJ2-1, with a weak D call TRBD2 (6 bases). V was pared by 5 bases and J by 3 bases, with 17 bases between. CDR3 length equals 16 residues. Germline V gives CDR1 SGHTA, CDR2 FQGNSA. In DNA, the CDR3 is TGTGCCAGCAGCCCACAGTCCGGACTATACTACAATGAGCAGTTCTTC. It yields the protein CASSPQSGLYYNEQFF. Based on the CDR3 plus reference TRBV7-2 and TRBJ2-1, the full variable domain is GAGVSQSPSNKVTEKGKDVELRCDPISGHTALYWYRQSLGQGLEFLIYFQGNSAPDKSGLPSDRFSAERTGGSVSTLTIQRTQQEDSAVYLCASSPQSGLYYNEQFFGPGTRLTVL.

The chain combines TRBV6-6 with TRBJ1-4, with 7 bases lining up with TRBD1. The J segment lost 7 bases and the V segment lost 4 bases, leaving 9 bases of the junction unmatched. The CDR3 loop spans 15 amino acids. Looked up from germline, CDR1 is MNHNY and CDR2 is SVGAGI (reference sequence). CDR3 coding DNA: TGTGCCAGCAGTTCCCCAGGGGGATTAGGTGAAAAACTGTTTTTT. This codes for CASSSPGGLGEKLFF.

This chain links TRBV9 with TRBJ1-4; 7 bases line up with TRBD1. V lost 3 bases to trimming and J lost 1 base; unmatched junction nucleotides: 3. Per germline, CDR1 SGDLS and CDR2 YYNGEE. The CDR3 spans 15 residues. CDR3 DNA: TGTGCCAGCAGCGCTACAGGGGTAACTAATGAAAAACTGTTTTTT. The encoded protein is CASSATGVTNEKLFF.

The chain uses TRBV6-6 and TRBJ2-3; D uncertain. With 5 bases removed from V and 1 base from J, the gap between germline ends came to 16 bases. The CDR3 totals 16 residues. From germline, CDR1 is MNHNY and CDR2 SVGAGI (reference sequence). The CDR3 nucleotides are TGTGCCAGCAGTCATTATCACCCCCAGGGCACAGATACGCAGTATTTT. It is translated as CASSHYHPQGTDTQYF.

The J gene is TRBJ2-4, the V gene TRBV2; 8 bases map to TRBD1. Germline CDR1 is SNHLY and CDR2 is FYNNEI. The V gene end was trimmed by 7 bases and the J gene end by 5 bases; junction bases not matched to a gene: 7. This CDR3 contains 14 residues. The DNA of the CDR3 is TGTGCCAGCAAAACTCCGGGACAGGAAAACATTCAGTACTTC. It encodes CASKTPGQENIQYF.

The rearrangement joins TRBV6-5 to TRBJ2-7, with a possible D match to TRBD2 (5 bases). V lost 2 bases and J lost 2, with 16 bases in between. Germline assignment: CDR1 MNHEY and CDR2 SVGAGI. CDR3 length: 16 residues. The DNA for the CDR3 is TGTGCCAGCAGTTACCGTTCCTCCGGGGAGACCTACGAGCAGTACGTC. Translation gives CASSYRSSGETYEQYV.

Here the CDR3 DNA reads TGTGCCAGCAGCTTAACAGCGGTGTCCTACAATGAGCAGTTCTTC. This gives the protein CASSLTAVSYNEQFF. This chain uses TRBV7-6 with TRBJ2-1; D may be TRBD2 (5 bases). This CDR3 contains 15 residues. Germline-derived CDR1 and CDR2 are SGHVS and FNYEAQ. Trimming removed 2 bases from V and 1 base from J, with 9 bases in between. Variable domain in full (rest from reference TRBV7-6 and TRBJ2-1): GAGVSQSPRYKVTKRGQDVALRCDPISGHVSLYWYRQALGQGPEFLTYFNYEAQQDKSGLPNDRFSAERPEGSISTLTIQRTEQRDSAMYRCASSLTAVSYNEQFFGPGTRLTVL.

The rearrangement joins TRBV18 to TRBJ2-1; 12 bases fit TRBD2. The CDR3 has 17 amino acids. Germline V CDR1 and CDR2: KGHSH, LQKENI. Trimming took 0 bases from V and 4 from J; bases not matched to a gene: 4. CDR3 sequence (DNA): TGTGCCAGCTCACCACCACCGGGACTAGCGGGTTACAATGAGCAGTTCTTC. It specifies CASSPPPGLAGYNEQFF.

The chain couples TRBV7-2 to TRBJ2-2, with 10 positions matching TRBD1. In germline, CDR1 is SGHTA, CDR2 FQGNSA. V dropped 5 bases and J dropped 6; count of bases not matched to a gene: 6. The CDR3 runs to 15 residues. CDR3 in DNA: TGTGCCAGCAGCCCCGGACAGGGGGAATCCGGGGAGCTGTTTTTT. The encoded protein is CASSPGQGESGELFF.

V usage is TRBV6-5 and J usage is TRBJ1-6; D is perhaps TRBD1 (5 bases). Germline V gene lookup returns CDR1 MNHEY and CDR2 SVGAGI. CDR3 length: 14 amino acids. Deletions cut 4 bases from V and 7 bases from J, with 11 bases between. As DNA, the CDR3 is TGTGCCAGCAGTTCCCCCCGACAGAATTCACCCCTCCACTTT. This translates into CASSSPRQNSPLHF.

The chain recombines TRBV9 with TRBJ2-1; 11 bases agree with TRBD1. J gave up 7 bases and V 2 bases, and 11 bases lay outside the gene matches. The germline V gene has CDR1 SGDLS and CDR2 YYNGEE. The CDR3 totals 17 residues. As DNA, the CDR3 is TGTGCCAGCAGCGTCCGGCCCGGGACAGGGGGATTTAATGAGCAGTTCTTC. Translated, it gives CASSVRPGTGGFNEQFF.

This chain's CDR3 is CASSEMGQGSPPLHF. Written as DNA, the CDR3 is TGTGCCAGCAGTGAAATGGGACAGGGCAGTCCACCCCTCCACTTT. The rearrangement joins TRBV2 to TRBJ1-6; 9 bases match TRBD1. CDR3 length: 15 residues. Germline V gene sequence: CDR1 SNHLY, CDR2 FYNNEI. Trimming at V came to 2 bases and at J to 11 bases, leaving 7 bases not matched to a gene.